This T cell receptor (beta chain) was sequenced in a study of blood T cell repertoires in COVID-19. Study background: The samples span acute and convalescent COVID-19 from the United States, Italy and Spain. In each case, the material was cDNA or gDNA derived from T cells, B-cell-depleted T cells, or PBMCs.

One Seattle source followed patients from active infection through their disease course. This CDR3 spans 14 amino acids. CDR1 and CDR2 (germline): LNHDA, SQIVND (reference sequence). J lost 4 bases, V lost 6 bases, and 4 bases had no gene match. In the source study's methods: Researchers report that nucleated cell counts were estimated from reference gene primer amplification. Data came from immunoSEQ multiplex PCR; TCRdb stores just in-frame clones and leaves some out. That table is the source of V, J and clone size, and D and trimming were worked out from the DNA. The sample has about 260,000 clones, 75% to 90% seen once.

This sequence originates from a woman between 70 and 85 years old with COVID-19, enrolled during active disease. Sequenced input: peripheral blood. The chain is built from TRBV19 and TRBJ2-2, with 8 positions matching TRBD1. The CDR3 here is CASRETGATGELFF. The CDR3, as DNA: TGTGCCAGTAGGGAGACAGGGGCCACCGGGGAGCTGTTTTTT.